A selection of T cell receptor beta chains follows, all from one sample in a study of cytomegalovirus exposure and HLA in healthy donors. Profiling relied on immunoSEQ multiplex PCR, and the TCRdb table lists in-frame clones only, not all of them. The sample contains some 110,000 clones, approximately 86% of which appear only once. Material for sequencing was PBMCs. The receptors come from a young woman in good health and CMV-seropositive. CDR3s include the opening cysteine and the closing phenylalanine or tryptophan. The D gene is left open where the match is weak. Expanded clones are given a class, and other clones once, few, many or no size at all.

>TRBD2|15|TRBJ2-5|TRBV4-2|.
CASSHGLAGPETQYF
TGTGCCAGCAGCCATGGACTAGCGGGGCCAGAGACCCAGTACTTC
>.|15|TRBJ2-3|TRBV6-1|few
CASTPGGQGGDTQYF
TGTGCCAGCACCCCAGGAGGGCAGGGTGGAGATACGCAGTATTTT
>.|15|TRBJ1-5|TRBV19|few
CASSFPRVYNQPQHF
TGTGCCAGTAGTTTCCCCAGGGTCTACAATCAGCCCCAGCATTTT
>.|14|TRBJ2-1|TRBV28|.
CASSYRGGYNEQFF
TGTGCCAGCAGTTATAGGGGCGGCTACAATGAGCAGTTCTTC
>TRBD1|13|TRBJ2-1|TRBV27|.
CASSFPPQGEQFF
TGTGCCAGCAGTTTCCCCCCACAGGGGGAGCAGTTCTTC
>TRBD1|16|TRBJ1-2|TRBV18|.
CASSPLFGQGGGGYTF
TGTGCCAGCTCACCCTTGTTTGGACAGGGCGGTGGTGGCTACACCTTC
>.|13|TRBJ2-7|TRBV6-5|.
CASSPGTGYEQYF
TGTGCCAGCAGTCCAGGGACTGGGTACGAGCAGTACTTC
>.|12|TRBJ2-7|TRBV29-1|.
CSVEKDIYEQYF
TGCAGCGTTGAAAAGGACATCTACGAGCAGTACTTC
>.|16|TRBJ2-2|TRBV7-9|.
CASSLAGTPHPGELFF
TGTGCCAGCAGCTTAGCAGGGACTCCTCACCCCGGGGAGCTGTTTTTT
>.|14|TRBJ2-7|TRBV19|.
CASSIGQGGYEQYF
TGTGCCAGTAGTATTGGGCAGGGAGGTTACGAGCAGTACTTC
>TRBD1|15|TRBJ2-1|TRBV5-1|.
CASSPHGTAYNEQFF
TGCGCCAGCAGCCCTCATGGGACAGCATACAATGAGCAGTTCTTC
>.|14|TRBJ1-1|TRBV28|once
CASSLVQMNTEAFF
TGTGCCAGCAGTTTAGTACAAATGAACACTGAAGCTTTCTTT
>.|14|TRBJ2-7|TRBV7-9|.
CASSLVSSRGEQYF
TGTGCCAGCAGCTTAGTTAGCTCTCGCGGGGAGCAGTACTTC
>TRBD2|15|TRBJ2-2|TRBV19|.
CASSPQRGGTGELFF
TGTGCCAGTAGTCCCCAGCGGGGCGGCACCGGGGAGCTGTTTTTT
>.|14|TRBJ2-5|TRBV6-1|.
CASSLGGRQETQYF
TGTGCCAGCAGTTTGGGGGGTCGCCAAGAGACCCAGTACTTC
>.|14|TRBJ2-7|TRBV4-1|once
CASSQGTESYEQYF
TGCGCCAGCAGCCAAGGGACAGAGTCCTACGAGCAGTACTTC
>.|13|TRBJ2-1|TRBV10-1|.
CASSFTGRGEQFF
TGCGCCAGCAGTTTTACAGGGAGGGGTGAGCAGTTCTTC
>.|14|TRBJ1-4|TRBV27|.
CASSLSGGGEKLFF
TGTGCCAGCAGTTTATCAGGGGGTGGCGAAAAACTGTTTTTT
>TRBD2|15|TRBJ2-5|TRBV4-2|.
CASSPGTSGGETQYF
TGTGCCAGCAGCCCAGGGACTAGCGGGGGTGAGACCCAGTACTTC
>.|18|TRBJ2-3|TRBV21-1|.
CASSKTLLSGRDTDTQYF
TGTGCCAGCAGCAAAACCCTACTTAGCGGGAGAGATACAGATACGCAGTATTTT
>.|11|TRBJ1-1|TRBV11-2|.
CASSLTHEAFF
TGTGCCAGCAGCTTGACACATGAAGCTTTCTTT
>TRBD1|16|TRBJ2-2|TRBV13|.
CASSPRETGGTGELFF
TGTGCCAGCAGCCCAAGGGAGACAGGGGGTACCGGGGAGCTGTTTTTT
>TRBD1|16|TRBJ2-2|TRBV7-9|.
CASSLGGQGNTGELFF
TGTGCCAGCAGCTTAGGGGGACAGGGGAACACCGGGGAGCTGTTTTTT
>.|17|TRBJ1-4|TRBV6-1|.
CASSEAGMGGAWEKLFF
TGTGCCAGCAGTGAAGCGGGGATGGGGGGGGCATGGGAAAAACTGTTTTTT
>TRBD2|15|TRBJ2-7|TRBV28|.
CASSPPRGVFRGQYF
TGTGCCAGCAGTCCCCCGCGGGGGGTCTTTCGGGGGCAGTACTTC
>.|14|TRBJ2-7|TRBV27|.
CASSPTASSYEQYF
TGTGCCAGCAGCCCGACAGCTAGCTCCTACGAGCAGTACTTC
>.|17|TRBJ2-7|TRBV18|.
CASSPGRESVFSYEQYF
TGTGCCAGCTCACCTGGCCGGGAGTCCGTCTTCTCCTACGAGCAGTACTTC
>TRBD2|17|TRBJ2-3|TRBV11-3|.
CASSLGLAGGLPDTQYF
TGTGCCAGCAGCCTGGGACTAGCGGGAGGATTGCCGGATACGCAGTATTTT
>.|16|TRBJ2-2|TRBV28|.
CASSFLPAEYSGELFF
TGTGCCAGCAGTTTTCTGCCAGCGGAGTACTCCGGGGAGCTGTTTTTT
>.|18|TRBJ1-5|TRBV6-1|.
CASSDDQGRRASNQPQHF
TGTGCCAGCAGTGACGACCAGGGAAGGAGGGCTAGCAATCAGCCCCAGCATTTT
>TRBD2|19|TRBJ2-6|TRBV13|.
CASSLGLAGGPSGANVLTF
TGTGCCAGCAGCTTAGGGCTAGCGGGAGGTCCCTCTGGGGCCAACGTCCTGACTTTC
>.|14|TRBJ1-1|TRBV5-1|.
CASSLNRVSTEAFF
TGCGCCAGCAGCTTAAACAGGGTATCTACTGAAGCTTTCTTT
>TRBD2|14|TRBJ2-7|TRBV4-1|.
CASSQGLVNYEQYF
TGCGCCAGCAGCCAGGGACTAGTTAACTACGAGCAGTACTTC
>TRBD1|15|TRBJ1-1|TRBV27|.
CASSRLDRGGTEAFF
TGTGCCAGCAGTCGTCTAGACAGGGGGGGTACTGAAGCTTTCTTT
>TRBD1|13|TRBJ1-2|TRBV5-1|.
CASSPTGARGYTF
TGCGCCAGCAGCCCAACAGGGGCTCGCGGCTACACCTTC
>.|15|TRBJ1-2|TRBV7-8|.
CASSLGGTGFYGYTF
TGTGCCAGCAGCTTAGGGGGAACAGGGTTCTATGGCTACACCTTC
>.|15|TRBJ1-2|TRBV5-4|.
CASSLVGGQNYGYTF
TGTGCCAGCAGCCTTGTAGGGGGACAAAACTATGGCTACACCTTC